The text below deals with one T cell receptor (beta chain). Other nucleotide sequences from this sample produce the same CDR3. This record belongs to a study of blood T cell repertoires in COVID-19. As for the study in general: From the United States, Italy and Spain came samples of acute and convalescent COVID-19. The analysed material was cDNA or gDNA that came from T cells, B-cell-depleted T cells, or PBMCs.

With 0 bases removed from V and 1 base from J, the gap between germline ends came to 6 bases. The CDR3 spans 14 residues. The germline gives CDR1 KGHSH, CDR2 LQKENI. Produced via immunoSEQ multiplex PCR; TCRdb's table is partial and in-frame only. The sample has some 220,000 clones, approximately 80% seen once; the top ten hold 18%. The chain uses TRBV18 and TRBJ1-1; unclear D gene. This clonotype was obtained from a woman older than 75 with active or convalescent COVID-19. Sequenced sample: peripheral blood. CDR3 sequence reads: CASSPPGGNTEAFF. As DNA, the CDR3 is TGTGCCAGCTCACCACCAGGAGGGAACACTGAAGCTTTCTTT.